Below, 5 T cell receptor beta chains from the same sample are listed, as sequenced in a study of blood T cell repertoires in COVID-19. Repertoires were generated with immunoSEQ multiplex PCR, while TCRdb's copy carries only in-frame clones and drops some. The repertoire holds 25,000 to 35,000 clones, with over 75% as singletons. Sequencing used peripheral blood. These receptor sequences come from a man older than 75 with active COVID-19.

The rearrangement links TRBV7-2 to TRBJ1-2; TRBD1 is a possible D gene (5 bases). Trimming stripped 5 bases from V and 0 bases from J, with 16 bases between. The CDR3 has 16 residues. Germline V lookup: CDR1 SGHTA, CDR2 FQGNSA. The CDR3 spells CASSPSRQTSNYGYTF. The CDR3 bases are TGTGCCAGCAGCCCTTCTAGACAGACCTCTAACTATGGCTACACCTTC.

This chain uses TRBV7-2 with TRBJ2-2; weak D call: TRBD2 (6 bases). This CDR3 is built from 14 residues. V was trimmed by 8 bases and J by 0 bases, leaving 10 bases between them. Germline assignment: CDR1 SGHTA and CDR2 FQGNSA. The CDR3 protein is CASGAGPNTGELFF. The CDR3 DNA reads TGTGCCAGCGGGGCGGGGCCGAACACCGGGGAGCTGTTTTTT. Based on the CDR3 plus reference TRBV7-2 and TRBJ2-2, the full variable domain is GAGVSQSPSNKVTEKGKDVELRCDPISGHTALYWYRQSLGQGLEFLIYFQGNSAPDKSGLPSDRFSAERTGGSVSTLTIQRTQQEDSAVYLCASGAGPNTGELFFGEGSRLTVL.

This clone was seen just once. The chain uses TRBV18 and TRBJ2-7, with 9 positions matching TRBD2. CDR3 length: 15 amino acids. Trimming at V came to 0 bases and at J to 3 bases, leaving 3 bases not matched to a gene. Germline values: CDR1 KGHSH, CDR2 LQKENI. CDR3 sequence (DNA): TGTGCCAGCTCACCACCGTCTAGCGGGGACTACGAGCAGTACTTC. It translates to CASSPPSSGDYEQYF. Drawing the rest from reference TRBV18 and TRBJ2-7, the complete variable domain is NAGVMQNPRHLVRRRGQEARLRCSPMKGHSHVYWYRQLPEEGLKFMVYLQKENIIDESGMPKERFSAEFPKEGPSILRIQQVVRGDSAAYFCASSPPSSGDYEQYFGPGTRLTVT.

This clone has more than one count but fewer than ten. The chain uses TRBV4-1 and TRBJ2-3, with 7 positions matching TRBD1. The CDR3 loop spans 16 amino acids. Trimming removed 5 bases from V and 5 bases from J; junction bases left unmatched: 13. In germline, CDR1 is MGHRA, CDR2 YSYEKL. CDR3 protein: CASSNGQAQSRDTQYF. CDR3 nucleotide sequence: TGCGCCAGCAGCAATGGACAGGCACAGTCACGAGATACGCAGTATTTT.

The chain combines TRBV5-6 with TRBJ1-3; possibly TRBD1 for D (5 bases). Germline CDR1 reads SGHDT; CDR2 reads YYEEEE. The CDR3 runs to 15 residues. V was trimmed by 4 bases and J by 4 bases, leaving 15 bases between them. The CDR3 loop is CASSPRVRSGNTIYF. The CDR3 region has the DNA TGTGCCAGCAGCCCCAGGGTTCGGTCAGGAAACACCATATATTTT.